This TCR beta chain was documented in a study of breast tumors, draining lymph nodes, adjacent tissues. Study outcomes and limitations: Tumor and nontumor repertoires were significantly more similar in luminal-like than in basal-like breast cancer. The lymph node origin of tumor T cells was framed as consistent with a hypothesis, not demonstrated. Tumors had less TCR diversity than lymph nodes, more than nontumor tissue.

TCRdb fed the multiplex PCR reads into MiXCR, producing one record per CDR3 protein. The sample yields around 290,000 distinct CDR3 sequences, 30% seen once. The V and J ends lost 2 bases and 0 bases respectively, with 5 bases between them. The CDR3 is made up of 14 amino acids. The lymph nodes were axillary draining lymph nodes from breast cancer patients. This clonotype was seen repeatedly, ten times or more. Its target is not known. This sequence joins TRBV12-3 or TRBV12-4 and TRBJ1-5; D unresolved. The source material was axillary lymph node tissue. This TCR was sampled from a female donor with breast cancer. Some clones in this sample may be carry-over from other donors' samples. As DNA, the CDR3 is TGTGCCAGCAGTTTACAGAATAGCAATCAGCCCCAGCATTTT. Residues: CASSLQNSNQPQHF.